The following is a T cell receptor beta chain sequence with its context. V dropped 4 bases and J dropped 4 bases, with 14 bases sitting between them. This CDR3 spans 15 amino acids. Per germline, CDR1 MNHEY and CDR2 SMNVEV (reference sequence). This entry comes from a study of blood T cell repertoires in COVID-19. Only in-frame clones appear in the TCRdb table, and some are missing; sequencing was by immunoSEQ multiplex PCR. Of some 88,000 clones listed, roughly nine tenths are singletons. The sequenced material came from peripheral blood. The sequence derives from a human donor with active COVID-19. The donor label of this sample is uncertain. The chain links TRBV27 to TRBJ2-1; TRBD1 is a possible D gene (5 bases). CDR3 protein: CASSYTGVGYNEQFF. CDR3 sequence (DNA): TGTGCCAGCAGTTACACAGGTGTAGGGTACAATGAGCAGTTCTTC.